In this sample, the clone carrying this T cell receptor beta chain turned up a few times. What it binds is not known. This specimen belongs to a study of T cell repertoires in cytomegalovirus infection. Study-wide results and limits: Cumulative frequency of public TCR beta families picked out carriers of CMV plus the relevant HLA.

Per the germline V gene, CDR1 is LNHDA and CDR2 is SQIVND (reference sequence). This CDR3 is built from 13 residues. V gave up 2 bases and J gave up 4 bases, with 6 bases separating them. Each CDR3 protein is one row after TCRdb ran MiXCR on the reads. Of roughly 300,000 distinct CDR3 sequences in the sample, around a tenth were seen once. Specimen: PBMCs. V is TRBV19 and J is TRBJ2-1; D not certain. This sequence originates from a human donor in good health (CMV status not recorded). Some clones in this sample may be carry-over from other donors' samples. The CDR3 DNA reads as TGTGCCAGTAGTATATCCTCTTACAATGAGCAGTTCTTC. This encodes CASSISSYNEQFF.